The 23 T cell receptor beta chains listed next were all sequenced from one sample in a study of shared clonotypes between healthy human individuals. The assay was immunoSEQ multiplex PCR, and TCRdb's table has in-frame clones only and misses some. The table has about 1.5 million clones, around 98% seen once; the top ten hold roughly 0.42%. The sequencing input was naive CD4+ T cells sorted from blood. The subset was: CD45RA+ positively selected. These receptors originate from a man younger than 40 in good health.

This chain joins TRBV28 and TRBJ1-4, with a possible D match to TRBD1 (5 bases). V was shortened by 3 bases and J by 1 base, with 15 bases between the two germline ends. This CDR3 is built from 17 residues. Germline CDR1 reads MDHEN; CDR2 reads SYDVKM. CDR3 bases: TGTGCCAGCAGTTTCGTTGGGGGATTGGTAACTAATGAAAAACTGTTTTTT. Its protein product is CASSFVGGLVTNEKLFF.

The chain is built from TRBV19 and TRBJ2-7, with 10 bases identical to TRBD1. Trimming took 6 bases from V and 1 from J; bases not matched to a gene: 3. Germline assignment: CDR1 LNHDA and CDR2 SQIVND (reference sequence). The CDR3 is 14 residues long. The CDR3 is CASRGTGESYEQYF. The CDR3 DNA reads TGTGCCAGTAGGGGGACAGGGGAATCCTACGAGCAGTACTTC.

With respect to this clone: The sample contains more than one DNA sequence encoding this CDR3. V usage is TRBV30 and J usage is TRBJ2-2; 8 positions match TRBD2. CDR1 and CDR2 from the germline V gene are GTSNPN and SVGIG (reference sequence). V dropped 0 bases and J dropped 4; count of bases not matched to a gene: 4. This CDR3 has 15 residues. The CDR3 spells CAWSVLAGGTGELFF. CDR3 DNA sequence: TGTGCCTGGAGTGTTCTGGCGGGAGGCACCGGGGAGCTGTTTTTT.

The rearrangement links TRBV2 to TRBJ1-5; 7 nucleotides line up with TRBD1. Trimming at V came to 6 bases and at J to 6 bases, leaving 14 bases not matched to a gene. There are 16 residues in the CDR3. Per germline, CDR1 SNHLY and CDR2 FYNNEI. The CDR3 nucleotides are TGTGCCAGCAGGAGACAGGGTGGTATAGTTGGTCAGCCCCAGCATTTT. This encodes CASRRQGGIVGQPQHF.

This sequence joins TRBV11-2 and TRBJ2-7; tentatively, D is TRBD1 or TRBD2 (5 bases each). CDR3 length equals 13 residues. CDR1 and CDR2 from the germline V gene are SGHAT and FQNNGV. Between the trimmed V and J ends, which lost 4 bases and 3 bases, there was a span of 10 bases. For the CDR3, the DNA is TGTGCCAGCAGCTCGAATGGGGGCTACGAGCAGTACTTC. Amino acid sequence: CASSSNGGYEQYF.

This chain joins TRBV30 and TRBJ2-7, with D tentatively TRBD2 (5 bases). Germline CDR1 reads GTSNPN; CDR2 reads SVGIG (reference sequence). The germline V and J ends were trimmed by 1 base and 2 bases, with 15 bases remaining between them. CDR3 length: 15 amino acids. The CDR3 DNA sequence: TGTGCCTGGAGTGACGGCACTAGGTCCGCCTACGAGCAGTACTTC. It is translated as CAWSDGTRSAYEQYF.

The rearrangement joins TRBV9 to TRBJ2-1, with 12 bases fitting TRBD2. The V gene's germline CDR1 is SGDLS and CDR2 YYNGEE. This CDR3 region has 18 residues. J lost 1 base, V lost 4 bases, and 9 bases had no gene match. The CDR3 sequence: CASSQGTSGRHSYNEQFF. The CDR3 DNA is TGTGCCAGCAGCCAAGGTACTAGCGGGAGGCATTCCTACAATGAGCAGTTCTTC.

This chain links TRBV5-5 with TRBJ2-2, with D possibly TRBD1 on 6 matching bases. V dropped 3 bases and J dropped 6 bases, with 12 bases sitting between them. Germline V gives CDR1 SGHKS, CDR2 YYEKEE (reference sequence). The CDR3 extends over 14 amino acids. DNA of the CDR3: TGTGCCAGCAGCTCCGATCAGGGGCCCGGGGAGCTGTTTTTT. It specifies CASSSDQGPGELFF.

The chain links TRBV5-1 to TRBJ2-1; tentatively, D is TRBD1 (6 bases). The CDR3 covers 11 residues. Germline CDR1 and CDR2: SGHRS and YFSETQ. V dropped 3 bases and J dropped 13 bases, with 11 bases sitting between them. The CDR3 here is CASSWKGDQFF. DNA of the CDR3: TGCGCCAGCAGCTGGAAGGGGGATCAGTTCTTC.

This clone was seen just once. J is TRBJ1-4 and V is TRBV7-2; TRBD1 matches 7 bases. V was pared by 4 bases and J by 0 bases, with 11 bases of the junction left unmatched. CDR1 is SGHTA, CDR2 FQGNSA, per germline. The CDR3 totals 18 residues. CDR3 region: CASSSHRGGDATNEKLFF. The CDR3 DNA is TGTGCCAGCAGCTCGCACAGGGGAGGCGATGCAACTAATGAAAAACTGTTTTTT.

V and J are TRBV13 and TRBJ2-7; D is perhaps TRBD1 (7 bases). V dropped 4 bases and J dropped 7 bases, with 17 bases sitting between them. The CDR3 runs 14 residues. Germline V CDR1 and CDR2: PRHDT, FYEKMQ (reference sequence). The CDR3 loop reads CASSSQDPGGEQYF. In nucleotides, the CDR3 is TGTGCCAGCAGCTCTCAGGACCCAGGGGGGGAGCAGTACTTC.

V gene TRBV10-3 combines with J gene TRBJ2-5; unclear D gene. Trimming left V 6 bases short and J 5 bases short, with 13 bases between. The CDR3 spans 13 residues. Germline V gene sequence: CDR1 ENHRY, CDR2 SYGVKD. This CDR3 reads CAISRVGEETQYF. The CDR3 DNA reads TGTGCCATCAGCCGAGTTGGCGAGGAGACCCAGTACTTC.

DNA of the CDR3: TGTGCCAGCAGCTTAAGGGGGACTAGCGGGAGTATTTTTGGTGAGCAGTTCTTC. Translation: CASSLRGTSGSIFGEQFF. V gene TRBV7-8 combines with J gene TRBJ2-1; 14 bases are shared with TRBD2. Per the germline V gene, CDR1 is SGHVS and CDR2 is FQNEAQ. The CDR3 is made up of 18 amino acids. V dropped 2 bases and J dropped 9; count of bases not matched to a gene: 12. Together with reference TRBV7-8 and TRBJ2-1, the CDR3 gives the full variable domain: GAGVSQSPRYKVAKRGQDVALRCDPISGHVSLFWYQQALGQGPEFLTYFQNEAQLDKSGLPSDRFFAERPEGSVSTLKIQRTQQEDSAVYLCASSLRGTSGSIFGEQFFGPGTRLTVL.

The chain links TRBV5-1 to TRBJ2-7; D call uncertain. The germline gives CDR1 SGHRS, CDR2 YFSETQ. The CDR3 is 10 amino acids. V lost 3 bases, J lost 3 bases, and 1 base lay in between. The CDR3 bases are TGCGCCAGCAGCTGCTACGAGCAGTACTTC. It yields the protein CASSCYEQYF.

J is TRBJ1-2 and V is TRBV19; unclear D gene. This CDR3 is built from 13 residues. Germline V gene data show CDR1 as LNHDA and CDR2 as SQIVND (reference sequence). Trimming took 3 bases from V and 8 from J, leaving 13 bases between them. The CDR3 here is CASSIGLQGGYTF. CDR3 coding DNA: TGTGCCAGTAGTATCGGTCTTCAAGGAGGCTACACCTTC.

The chain is built from TRBV6-6 and TRBJ2-1; perhaps TRBD2 as D (6 bases). The CDR3 runs 15 residues. With 5 bases removed from V and 2 bases from J, the gap between germline ends came to 13 bases. From germline, CDR1 is MNHNY and CDR2 SVGAGI (reference sequence). The CDR3 region is CASSPSGLPYNEQFF. The CDR3 nucleotides are TGTGCCAGCAGTCCGAGCGGACTACCCTACAATGAGCAGTTCTTC.

CDR3: CASSSGGQGSPILYF. CDR3 bases: TGCGCCAGCAGCTCCGGTGGACAAGGTTCTCCCATCTTATACTTC. This chain connects TRBV5-1 to TRBJ2-7; D may be TRBD1 (5 bases). The CDR3 is 15 residues long. V gave up 3 bases and J gave up 13 bases, with 26 bases separating them. Looked up from germline, CDR1 is SGHRS and CDR2 is YFSETQ.

V and J are TRBV23-1 and TRBJ2-7, with a possible D match to TRBD2 (5 bases). TRBV23-1 is recorded as an ORF, its role being uncertain. This CDR3 has 15 residues. Trimming shortened V by 0 bases and J by 4 bases, and 13 bases separated the two germline ends. CDR3 DNA sequence: TGCGCCAGCAGTCAATCTATGAGGGTTAGGTACGAGCAGTACTTC. Protein sequence: CASSQSMRVRYEQYF.

This chain connects TRBV30 to TRBJ2-2, with D possibly being TRBD2 (5 bases). V was cut by 5 bases and J by 0 bases, with 7 bases left in between. The CDR3 is 13 amino acids. Germline CDR1 GTSNPN, CDR2 SVGIG (reference sequence). This chain's CDR3 is CAWRGTNTGELFF. CDR3 sequence (DNA): TGTGCCTGGCGGGGAACGAACACCGGGGAGCTGTTTTTT.

The CDR3 nucleotides read TGTGCCAGCAGGTTAGCGGGAAATCCCTACGAGCAGTACTTC. Protein sequence: CASRLAGNPYEQYF. The rearrangement joins TRBV6-1 to TRBJ2-7, with 8 positions matching TRBD2. V lost 6 bases to trimming and J lost 2 bases; unmatched junction nucleotides: 6. The CDR3 is 14 amino acids. The germline V gene has CDR1 MNHNS and CDR2 SASEGT.

The V gene is TRBV11-2, the J gene TRBJ2-1, with TRBD1 matching 9 bases. Trimming removed 5 bases from V and 6 bases from J; junction bases left unmatched: 20. The germline gives CDR1 SGHAT, CDR2 FQNNGV. This CDR3 is built from 19 residues. For the CDR3, the DNA is TGTGCCAGCAGCCCACGGTTGGCTCCGGGACAGGGAGGCCGCAATGAGCAGTTCTTC. This gives the protein CASSPRLAPGQGGRNEQFF.

The V call is TRBV29-1, the J call TRBJ1-1, with 10 bases lining up with TRBD1. CDR1 is SQVTM and CDR2 is ANQGSEA in the germline V gene. This CDR3 contains 15 residues. The trim removed 6 bases at V and 6 bases at J, leaving 13 bases unmatched. For the CDR3, the DNA is TGCAGCGTGTGTAAGCCCGGGACAGGGGTCGCTGAAGCTTTCTTT. This sequence encodes CSVCKPGTGVAEAFF.

About this clone: Within the sample, other DNA sequences also encode this same CDR3. The V and J genes are TRBV19 and TRBJ2-7; D not certain. The germline gives CDR1 LNHDA, CDR2 SQIVND (reference sequence). The CDR3 contains 14 residues. V gave up 4 bases and J gave up 2 bases, with 12 bases separating them. The CDR3, as DNA: TGTGCCAGTAGTAGTTCAGGTACTACCTACGAGCAGTACTTC. This encodes CASSSSGTTYEQYF. The whole variable domain, remainder taken from reference TRBV19 and TRBJ2-7, is DGGITQSPKYLFRKEGQNVTLSCEQNLNHDAMYWYRQDPGQGLRLIYYSQIVNDFQKGDIAEGYSVSREKKESFPLTVTSAQKNPTAFYLCASSSSGTTYEQYFGPGTRLTVT.